This T cell receptor beta chain came from a study of T cell clonality in common variable immunodeficiency (dated by TCRdb to about 2015). General study outcomes and caveats: The authors noted that sequencing repertoires of T cell subpopulations would be needed to clarify what caused the increased clonality in CVID. Fewer deletions and N-nucleotide insertions were reportedly observed in CVID TCRbeta sequences, and highly modified clones with 13 or more V deletions were reportedly absent from CVID TCRbeta sequences. Differences among patients in the CVID cohort limited the correlations between repertoire features and clinical complications. Even though DNA input was equal, the average per sample came to 82,000 or so unique sequences for controls compared with about 34,000 for CVID samples. Increased TCRbeta clonality was found in CVID subjects compared with healthy controls (t-test p = 0.018), with the increase being most characteristic of about a third of subjects. CVID subjects shared fewer TCRbeta clones with each other than healthy controls did (p < 0.0001).

Points on this clone: The specificity of this receptor is unknown. The read finishes 3 residues shy of the CDR3 end, and the germline J gene is used to complete it.

For sequencing, equivalent amounts of genomic DNA were input from CVID and control samples. For every sample, a 60 bp segment covering the rearranged TCRbeta CDR3 region was amplified and then sequenced. The immunoSEQ assay, a bias-corrected multiplex PCR combined with high-throughput sequencing, was used for TCRbeta amplification. The paper's data handling went like this. Every unique nucleotide sequence counted as a clone and was annotated with V, D and J genes, copy number and frequency. Sequences were labeled productive if in frame, and non-productive if out of frame or containing stop codons. As previously described, Shannon's entropy was used to calculate clonality. Mean CDR3 Kyte-Doolittle hydropathy was derived from the predicted amino acid sequences of productive clones. The R hclust function was used to hierarchically cluster scaled V gene usage with Manhattan distance and complete linkage. Sharing of clones by CDR3 amino acid sequence was evaluated by resampling 12 repertoires per group over 100 rounds. The repertoires were searched for approximately 70 published EBV-specific and fewer than 250 published CMV-specific TCRbeta sequences. A couple of CVID samples yielding fewer than 10,000 sequences were excluded from analysis, leaving 42 CVID repertoires. The table was pulled from immuneACCESS by TCRdb, which kept in-frame rearrangements only. Such tables lose some clones; where checked, under half of the loss comes from unresolved V genes, and the rest has no known cause. D and trimming come from the DNA, and the V and J calls and clone size come from that table. This sample has more than 25,000 clones, none of them a singleton. The ten largest account for less than 4% of the sample.

Standard criteria, namely reduction of serum IgG, IgA and/or IgM below the normal range together with specific antibody deficiency, were applied for the diagnosis of CVID. There were around 46 subjects in the CVID group (roughly 15 female and some 29 male), ranging in age from 9 to 64 years, with a mean age of 40. Most CVID patients and most healthy controls were of Caucasian heritage. All CVID subjects had received replacement immunoglobulin therapy for at least one year at the time of study participation. At blood collection, none of the CVID subjects was ill or on immunomodulatory or immunosuppressive medication. From each donor, roughly 4.5 to 8 ml of heparinized peripheral whole blood was collected. Genomic DNA from adults with common variable immune deficiency (CVID) and from healthy adult controls was used to sequence TCRbeta CDR3 repertoires. Diluted blood was subjected to density centrifugation over Hypaque 1077 or Ficoll-Paque for isolation of peripheral blood mononuclear cells. Genomic DNA was obtained from unsorted mononuclear cells through either Qiagen column purification or a centrifugation-based method.

Including the terminal cysteine and phenylalanine, the CDR3 comprises 15 residues. Of the CDR3's DNA, 36 bases were read; they are in frame from base 1. The CDR1 and CDR2 encoded by the germline V gene (reference sequence) are LNHDA and SQIVND. Relative to germline, V is 4 bases shorter and J is 0 bases shorter, with 11 bases between their ends. The source material was peripheral blood mononuclear cells. The rearrangement joined TRBV19 to TRBJ2-3; no D segment can be confidently identified. The TCR originated in a human donor with common variable immunodeficiency. CDR3 DNA, as far as it was read: TGTGCCAGTAGTAAACTTGACTCTAGCACAGATACG. It encodes CASSKLDSSTDT. The whole CDR3 region reads CASSKLDSSTDTQYF.